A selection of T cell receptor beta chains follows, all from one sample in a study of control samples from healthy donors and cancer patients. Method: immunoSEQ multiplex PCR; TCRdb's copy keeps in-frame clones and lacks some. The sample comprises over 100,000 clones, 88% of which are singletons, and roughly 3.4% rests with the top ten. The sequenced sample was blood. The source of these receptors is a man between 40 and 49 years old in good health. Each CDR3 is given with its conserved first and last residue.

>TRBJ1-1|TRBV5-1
CASSLQMNTEAFF
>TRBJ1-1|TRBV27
CASSLGYPKPLFF
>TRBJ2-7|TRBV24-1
CATSDPGTGYEQYF
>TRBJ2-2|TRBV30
CAWTPPDRGTGELFF
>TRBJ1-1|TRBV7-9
CASSPNTSYRVRRGEAFF
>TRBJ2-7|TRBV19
CASKDRGRDEQYF
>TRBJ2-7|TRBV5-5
CASSLRAGAPDEQYF
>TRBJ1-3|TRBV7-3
CASSRDRGNGNTIYF
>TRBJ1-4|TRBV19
CASAGSRGLGANEKLFF
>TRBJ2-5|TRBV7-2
CASSSQGAETQYF
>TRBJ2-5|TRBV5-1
CASSVSGGYQETQYF
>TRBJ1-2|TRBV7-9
CASSLGPLTYGYTF
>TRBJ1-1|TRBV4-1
CASSGAGEAFF
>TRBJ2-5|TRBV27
CASSFSGGRETQYF
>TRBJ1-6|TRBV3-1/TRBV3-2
CASSPTGGKGSPLHF
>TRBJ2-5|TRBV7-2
CASSLSITTGVETQYF
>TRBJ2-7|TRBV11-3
CASSQLGSAGVTYEQYF
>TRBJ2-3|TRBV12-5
CANSAGGQRDTQYF
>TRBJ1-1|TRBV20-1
CSASEDTEAFF
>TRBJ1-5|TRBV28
CASRKPTGTNQPQHF
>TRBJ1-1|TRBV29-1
CSVLGGEASTEAFF
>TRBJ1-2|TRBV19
CASSIDRTGFYGYTF
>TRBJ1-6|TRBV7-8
CASSPSRTGLDGALHF
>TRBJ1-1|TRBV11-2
CASSLVGGTEAFF
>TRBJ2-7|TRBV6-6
CASSQEGLMDEQYF
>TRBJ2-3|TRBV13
CASSLVAGGPDTQYF
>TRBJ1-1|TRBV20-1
CSARAGNEAFF
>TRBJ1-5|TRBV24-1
CATSDGDRESNQPQHF
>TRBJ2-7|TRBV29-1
CSARPYGASYEQYF
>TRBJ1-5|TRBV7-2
CASSQTYSNQPQHF
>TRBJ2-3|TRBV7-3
CASSPLGGTDTQYF
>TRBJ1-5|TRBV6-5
CASSADRGSNQPQHF
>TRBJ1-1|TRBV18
CASSPWEGGTEAFF
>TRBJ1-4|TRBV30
CAWSRNFVGEKLFF